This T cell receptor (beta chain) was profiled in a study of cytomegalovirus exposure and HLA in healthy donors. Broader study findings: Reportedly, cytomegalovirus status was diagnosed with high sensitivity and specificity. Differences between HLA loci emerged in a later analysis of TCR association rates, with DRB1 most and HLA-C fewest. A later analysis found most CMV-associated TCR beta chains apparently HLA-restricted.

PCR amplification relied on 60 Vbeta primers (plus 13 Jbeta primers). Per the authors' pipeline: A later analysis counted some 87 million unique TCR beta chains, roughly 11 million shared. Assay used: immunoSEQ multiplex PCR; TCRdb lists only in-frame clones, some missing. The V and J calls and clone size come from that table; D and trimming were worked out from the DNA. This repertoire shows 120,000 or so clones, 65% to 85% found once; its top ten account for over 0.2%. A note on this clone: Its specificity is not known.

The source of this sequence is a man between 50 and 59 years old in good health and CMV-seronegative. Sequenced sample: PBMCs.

CDR3 nucleotide sequence: TGTGCCAGCAGCTTAAACGGAGCAACTAATGAAAAACTGTTTTTT. Amino acid sequence: CASSLNGATNEKLFF. The V and J genes are TRBV7-2 and TRBJ1-4; D not resolved. The V end was cut by 2 bases, the J end by 0 bases, with 7 bases between. The CDR3 is made up of 15 amino acids. Germline V gene lookup returns CDR1 SGHTA and CDR2 FQGNSA.